This T cell receptor (beta chain) was profiled in a study of T cell responses to AZD1222 COVID-19 vaccine. General observations from the study: Nearly half of spike-specific TCRs reportedly target unmutated variant regions. It should be noted that donors were predominantly white British and more often female, and clonal diversity was possibly underestimated. Seropositive at baseline were only a handful of AZD1222 recipients. Repertoires were collected only later (after the peak T cell response had occurred).

Using immunoSEQ multiplex PCR, the repertoire was profiled, and TCRdb retains in-frame clones only, with some absent. The data hold some 150,000 clones, with just over 90% observed a single time. Note on this clone: Antigen specificity is unknown.

The CDR3 has 15 residues. Trimming stripped 7 bases from V and 7 bases from J, with 18 bases between. CDR1 is SGHNT and CDR2 is YYREEE in the germline V gene (reference sequence). The V gene is TRBV5-4, the J gene TRBJ1-6; D gene ambiguous. This specimen was peripheral blood, taken on day 0 of AZD1222 vaccination. This clonotype was sampled from an adult in good health. CDR3 nucleotide sequence: TGTGCCAGCCGCCGCGGGGAGATCCAGAATTCACCCCTCCACTTT. Amino acids: CASRRGEIQNSPLHF.